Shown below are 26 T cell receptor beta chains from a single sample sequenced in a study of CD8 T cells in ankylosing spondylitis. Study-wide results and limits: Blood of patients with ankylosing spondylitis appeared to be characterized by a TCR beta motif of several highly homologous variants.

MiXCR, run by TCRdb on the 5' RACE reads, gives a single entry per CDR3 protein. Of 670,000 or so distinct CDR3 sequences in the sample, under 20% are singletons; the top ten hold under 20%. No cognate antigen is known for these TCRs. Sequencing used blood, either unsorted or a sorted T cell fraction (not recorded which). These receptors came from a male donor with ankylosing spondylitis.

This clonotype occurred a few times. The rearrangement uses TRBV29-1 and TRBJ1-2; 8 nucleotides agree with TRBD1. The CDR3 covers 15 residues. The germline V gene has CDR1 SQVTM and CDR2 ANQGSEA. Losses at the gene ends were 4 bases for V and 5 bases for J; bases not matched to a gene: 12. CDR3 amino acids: CSVGGRGRGGYGYTF. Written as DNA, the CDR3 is TGCAGCGTTGGTGGCAGGGGGCGCGGGGGGTATGGCTACACCTTC.

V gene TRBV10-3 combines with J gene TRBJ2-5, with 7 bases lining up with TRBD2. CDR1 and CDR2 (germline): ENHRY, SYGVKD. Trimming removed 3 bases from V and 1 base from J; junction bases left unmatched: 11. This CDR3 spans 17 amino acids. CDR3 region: CAISDPGLGGPQETQYF. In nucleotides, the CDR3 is TGTGCCATCAGTGACCCAGGACTAGGCGGGCCCCAAGAGACCCAGTACTTC.

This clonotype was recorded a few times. CDR3 in amino acids: CASSHLGKGASYEQYF. The CDR3 DNA sequence: TGTGCCAGCAGTCACCTCGGGAAGGGGGCCTCCTACGAGCAGTACTTC. The chain couples TRBV12-3 or TRBV12-4 to TRBJ2-7; 7 bases line up with TRBD1. The CDR3 totals 16 residues. The V segment lost 5 bases and the J segment 0 bases; nucleotides outside the gene matches: 10.

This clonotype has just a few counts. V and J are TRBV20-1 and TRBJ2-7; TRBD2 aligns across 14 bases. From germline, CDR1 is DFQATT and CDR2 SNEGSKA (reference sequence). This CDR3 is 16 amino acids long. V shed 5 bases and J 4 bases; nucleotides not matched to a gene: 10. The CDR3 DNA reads TGCAGTGCTCGTCCCCGACTAGCGGGAGGGTCTTACGAGCAGTACTTC. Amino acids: CSARPRLAGGSYEQYF.

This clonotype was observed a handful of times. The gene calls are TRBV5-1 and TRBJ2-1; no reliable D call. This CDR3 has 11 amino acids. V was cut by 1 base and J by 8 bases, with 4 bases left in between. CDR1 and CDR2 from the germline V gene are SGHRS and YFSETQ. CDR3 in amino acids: CASSLNDEQFF. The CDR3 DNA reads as TGCGCCAGCAGCTTGAATGATGAGCAGTTCTTC.

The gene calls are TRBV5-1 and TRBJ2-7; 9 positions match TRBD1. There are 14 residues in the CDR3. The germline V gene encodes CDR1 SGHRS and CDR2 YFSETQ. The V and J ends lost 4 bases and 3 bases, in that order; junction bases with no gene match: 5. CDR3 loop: CASSPMGQGYEQYF. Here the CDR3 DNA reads TGCGCCAGCAGCCCTATGGGACAGGGCTACGAGCAGTACTTC.

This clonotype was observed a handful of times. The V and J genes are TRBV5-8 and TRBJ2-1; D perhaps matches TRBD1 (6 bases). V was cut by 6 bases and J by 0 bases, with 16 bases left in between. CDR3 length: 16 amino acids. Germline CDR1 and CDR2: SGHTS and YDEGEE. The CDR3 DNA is TGTGCCAGCACCTCGGCCAGGGGACCCTCCTACAATGAGCAGTTCTTC. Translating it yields CASTSARGPSYNEQFF.

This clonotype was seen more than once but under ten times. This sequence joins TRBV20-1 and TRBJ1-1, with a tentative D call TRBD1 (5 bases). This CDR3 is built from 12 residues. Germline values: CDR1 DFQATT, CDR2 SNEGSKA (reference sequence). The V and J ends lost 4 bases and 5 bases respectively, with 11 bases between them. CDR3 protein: CSATGGATEAFF. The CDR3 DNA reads TGCAGTGCTACAGGAGGGGCAACTGAAGCTTTCTTT.

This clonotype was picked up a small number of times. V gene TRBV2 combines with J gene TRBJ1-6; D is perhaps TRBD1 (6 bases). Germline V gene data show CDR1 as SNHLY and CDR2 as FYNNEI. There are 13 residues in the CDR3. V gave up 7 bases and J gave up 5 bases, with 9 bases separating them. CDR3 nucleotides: TGTGCCAGCAAGGGGACAAATAATTCACCCCTCCACTTT. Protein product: CASKGTNNSPLHF.

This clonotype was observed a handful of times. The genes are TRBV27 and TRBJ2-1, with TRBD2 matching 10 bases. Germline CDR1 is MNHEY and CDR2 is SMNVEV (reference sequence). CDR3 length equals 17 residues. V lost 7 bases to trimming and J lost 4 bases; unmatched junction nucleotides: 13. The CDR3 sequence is CASTKRDLAGEYNEQFF. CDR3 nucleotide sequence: TGTGCCAGCACTAAACGGGATCTAGCGGGAGAATACAATGAGCAGTTCTTC.

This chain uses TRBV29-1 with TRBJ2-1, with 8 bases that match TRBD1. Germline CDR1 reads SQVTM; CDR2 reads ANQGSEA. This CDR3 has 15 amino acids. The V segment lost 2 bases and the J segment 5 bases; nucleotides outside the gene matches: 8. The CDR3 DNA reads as TGCAGCGTTGAAATTCGGGCAGGGGGCCACAATGAGCAGTTCTTC. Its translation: CSVEIRAGGHNEQFF.

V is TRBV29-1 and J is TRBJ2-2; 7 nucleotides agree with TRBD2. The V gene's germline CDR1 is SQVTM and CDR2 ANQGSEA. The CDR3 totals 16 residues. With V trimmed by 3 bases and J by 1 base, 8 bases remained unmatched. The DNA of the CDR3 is TGCAGCGTTGAGGGGGTTGCTAGCGGGAACACCGGGGAGCTGTTTTTT. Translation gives CSVEGVASGNTGELFF.

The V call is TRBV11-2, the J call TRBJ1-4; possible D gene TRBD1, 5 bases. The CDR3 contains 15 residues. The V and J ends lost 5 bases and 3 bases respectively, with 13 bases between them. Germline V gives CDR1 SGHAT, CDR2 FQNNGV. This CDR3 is CASSKWGEANEKLFF. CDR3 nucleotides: TGTGCCAGCAGCAAATGGGGGGAAGCTAATGAAAAACTGTTTTTT.

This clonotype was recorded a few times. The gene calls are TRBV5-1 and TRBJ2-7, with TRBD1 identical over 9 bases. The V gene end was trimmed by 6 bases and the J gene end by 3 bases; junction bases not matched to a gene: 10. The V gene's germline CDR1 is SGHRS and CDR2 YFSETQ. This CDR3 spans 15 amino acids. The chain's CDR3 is CASNFNPGQGYEQYF. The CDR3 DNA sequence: TGCGCCAGCAACTTCAATCCGGGACAGGGCTACGAGCAGTACTTC.

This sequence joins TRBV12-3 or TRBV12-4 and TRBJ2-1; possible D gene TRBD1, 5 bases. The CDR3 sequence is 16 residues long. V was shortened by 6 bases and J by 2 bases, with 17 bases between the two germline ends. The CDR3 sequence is CASSTLDQGAYNEQFF. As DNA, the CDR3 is TGTGCCAGCAGCACGTTGGACCAAGGGGCCTACAATGAGCAGTTCTTC.

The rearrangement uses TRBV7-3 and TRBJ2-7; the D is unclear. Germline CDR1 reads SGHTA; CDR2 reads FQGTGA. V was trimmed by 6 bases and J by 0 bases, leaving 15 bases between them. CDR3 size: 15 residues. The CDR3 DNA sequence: TGTGCCAGCAGTTTAGAGCCAACTTACTCCTACGAGCAGTACTTC. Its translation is CASSLEPTYSYEQYF.

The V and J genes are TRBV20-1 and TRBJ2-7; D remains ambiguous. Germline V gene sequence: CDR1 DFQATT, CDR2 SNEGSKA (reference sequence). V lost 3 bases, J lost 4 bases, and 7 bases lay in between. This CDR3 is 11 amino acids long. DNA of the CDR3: TGCAGTGCTAGTGAGACTTACGAGCAGTACTTC. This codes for CSASETYEQYF.

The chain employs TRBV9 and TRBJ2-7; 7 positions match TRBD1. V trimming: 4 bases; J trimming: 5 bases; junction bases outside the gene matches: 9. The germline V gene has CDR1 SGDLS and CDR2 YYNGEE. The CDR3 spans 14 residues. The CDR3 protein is CASSSTGSGHEQYF. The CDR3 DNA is TGTGCCAGCAGCTCGACAGGGAGCGGCCACGAGCAGTACTTC.

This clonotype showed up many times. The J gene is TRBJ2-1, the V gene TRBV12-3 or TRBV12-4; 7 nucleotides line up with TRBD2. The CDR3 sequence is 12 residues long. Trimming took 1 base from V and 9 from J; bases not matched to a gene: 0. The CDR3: CASSLGEGEQFF. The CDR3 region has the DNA TGTGCCAGCAGTTTAGGGGAGGGTGAGCAGTTCTTC.

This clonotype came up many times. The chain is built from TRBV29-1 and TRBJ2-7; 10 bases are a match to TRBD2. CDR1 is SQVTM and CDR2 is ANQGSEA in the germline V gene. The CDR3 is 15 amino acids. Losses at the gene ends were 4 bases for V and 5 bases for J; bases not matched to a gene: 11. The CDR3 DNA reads TGCAGCGTTGGCACCCTAGCGGGAGTTGTTCACGAGCAGTACTTC. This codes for CSVGTLAGVVHEQYF.

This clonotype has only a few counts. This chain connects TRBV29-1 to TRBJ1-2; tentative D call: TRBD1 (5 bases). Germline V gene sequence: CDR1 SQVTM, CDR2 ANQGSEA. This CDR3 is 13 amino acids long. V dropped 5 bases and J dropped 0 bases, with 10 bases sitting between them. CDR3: CSVTGGANYGYTF. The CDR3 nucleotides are TGCAGCGTTACAGGTGGGGCTAACTATGGCTACACCTTC.

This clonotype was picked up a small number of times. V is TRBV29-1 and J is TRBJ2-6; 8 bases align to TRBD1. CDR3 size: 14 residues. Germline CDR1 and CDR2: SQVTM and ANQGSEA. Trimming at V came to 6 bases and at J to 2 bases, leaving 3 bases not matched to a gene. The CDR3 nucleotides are TGCAGCGTCGAGGACAGGGCTGGGGCCAACGTCCTGACTTTC. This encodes CSVEDRAGANVLTF.

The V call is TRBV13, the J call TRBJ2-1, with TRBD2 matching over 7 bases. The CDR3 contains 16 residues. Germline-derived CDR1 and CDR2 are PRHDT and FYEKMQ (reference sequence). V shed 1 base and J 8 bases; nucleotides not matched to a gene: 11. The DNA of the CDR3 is TGTGCCAGCAGCTTAGTGGCTAGCGGAGGGGCCCATGAGCAGTTCTTC. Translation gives CASSLVASGGAHEQFF.

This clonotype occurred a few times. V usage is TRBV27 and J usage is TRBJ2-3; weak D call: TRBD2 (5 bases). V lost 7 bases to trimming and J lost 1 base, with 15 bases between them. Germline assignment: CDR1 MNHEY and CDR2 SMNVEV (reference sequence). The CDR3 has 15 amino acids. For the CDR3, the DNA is TGTGCCAGCACTTTGGGCTACGGGGGCACAGATACGCAGTATTTT. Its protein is CASTLGYGGTDTQYF.

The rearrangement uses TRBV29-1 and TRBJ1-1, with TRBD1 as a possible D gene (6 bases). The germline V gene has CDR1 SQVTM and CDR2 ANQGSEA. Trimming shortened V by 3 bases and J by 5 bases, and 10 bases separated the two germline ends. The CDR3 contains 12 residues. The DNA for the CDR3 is TGCAGCGTTGAGGCCAGGGGTACTGAAGCTTTCTTT. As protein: CSVEARGTEAFF. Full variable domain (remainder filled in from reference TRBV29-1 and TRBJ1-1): SAVISQKPSRDICQRGTSLTIQCQVDSQVTMMFWYRQQPGQSLTLIATANQGSEATYESGFVIDKFPISRPNLTFSTLTVSNMSPEDSSIYLCSVEARGTEAFFGQGTRLTVV.

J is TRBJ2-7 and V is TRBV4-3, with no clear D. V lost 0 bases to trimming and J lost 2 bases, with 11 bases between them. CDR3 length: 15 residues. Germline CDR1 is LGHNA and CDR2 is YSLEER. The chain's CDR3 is CASSQDLAGPYEQYF. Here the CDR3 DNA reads TGCGCCAGCAGCCAAGATCTGGCAGGACCCTACGAGCAGTACTTC.